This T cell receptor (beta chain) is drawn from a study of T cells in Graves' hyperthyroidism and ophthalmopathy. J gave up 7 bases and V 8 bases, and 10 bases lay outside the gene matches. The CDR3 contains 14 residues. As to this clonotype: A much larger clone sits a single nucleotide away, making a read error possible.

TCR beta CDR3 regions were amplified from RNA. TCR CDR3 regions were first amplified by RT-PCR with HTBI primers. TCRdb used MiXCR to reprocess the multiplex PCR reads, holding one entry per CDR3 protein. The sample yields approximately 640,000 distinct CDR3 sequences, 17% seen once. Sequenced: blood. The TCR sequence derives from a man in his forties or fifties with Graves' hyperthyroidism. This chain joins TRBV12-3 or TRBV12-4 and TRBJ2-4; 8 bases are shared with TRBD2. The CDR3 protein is CASGGRGARNIQYF. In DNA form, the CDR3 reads TGTGCCAGCGGCGGGCGGGGGGCTAGGAACATTCAGTACTTC.